This T cell receptor beta chain came from a study of T cell responses to AZD1222 COVID-19 vaccine. General study results and limits: Clonal diversity was possibly underestimated; the donors were predominantly white British and more often female.

Using immunoSEQ multiplex PCR, the repertoire was profiled, and TCRdb retains in-frame clones only, with some absent. The table includes around 120,000 clones, roughly 84% detected once. A remark on this clone: What it recognizes is unknown.

Germline CDR1 and CDR2: LNHDA and SQIVND (reference sequence). This CDR3 has 18 amino acids. J lost 0 bases, V lost 4 bases, and 5 bases had no gene match. The chain joins TRBV19 to TRBJ2-1; 14 bases are shared with TRBD2. The specimen was peripheral blood, collected on day 0 of AZD1222 vaccination. This TCR came from an adult in good health. The CDR3, as DNA: TGTGCCAGTAGTACCCGGACTAGCGGGGGGAGCTCCTACAATGAGCAGTTCTTC. Amino acids: CASSTRTSGGSSYNEQFF.